This T cell receptor (beta chain) is drawn from a study of CD8 T cells in ankylosing spondylitis. Points from the study as a whole: Characteristic of ankylosing spondylitis blood, it appeared, was a TCR beta motif comprising about eight highly homologous variants.

The CDR3 loop spans 14 amino acids. CDR1 and CDR2 (germline): SGDLS, YYNGEE. The junction had 2 bases not matched to a gene; V was cut back by 3 bases and J by 4 bases. One entry per CDR3 protein, called by TCRdb with MiXCR from the 5' RACE reads. The sample contains 10,000 to 15,000 distinct CDR3 sequences, more than 2.5% of which appear only once. This clonotype was observed at least ten times. Its matching antigen is unknown. What was sequenced was blood, either unsorted or a sorted T cell fraction (not recorded which). The sequence was collected from a male donor with ankylosing spondylitis or in good health (not recorded which). This chain joins TRBV9 and TRBJ1-3; 9 bases map to TRBD1. The CDR3 protein is CASSGTGAGNTIYF. As DNA, the CDR3 is TGTGCCAGCAGCGGGACAGGGGCAGGAAACACCATATATTTT.